This entry features one T cell receptor beta chain sequence. The sample originates from a study of blood T cell repertoires in COVID-19. Whole-study context: Material from acute and convalescent COVID-19 was sourced from the United States, Italy and Spain. PBMCs, B-cell-depleted T cells, or T cells provided the cDNA or gDNA that made up the material.

All recovered Cohort 3 donors got two negative PCRs, got clearance, or saw symptom resolution. Looked up from germline, CDR1 is SEHNR and CDR2 is FQNEAQ (reference sequence). This CDR3 region has 12 residues. The ends were cut back, 5 bases at V and 7 bases at J, with 9 bases in the middle. Methods used by the authors: Reference gene primers were amplified, and this amplification served to estimate nucleated cell counts. Assay: immunoSEQ multiplex PCR; the TCRdb copy retains only in-frame clones and omits some. That table furnishes V, J and clone size, whereas the DNA furnished D and trimming. The sample consists of a few hundred thousand clones, 85% to 90% of them appearing once.

The V gene is TRBV7-9, the J gene TRBJ1-5, with D uncertain. This TCR came from a woman between 45 and 65 years old who had recovered from COVID-19. What was sequenced was PBMCs or T cells enriched from blood (not recorded which). The DNA for the CDR3 is TGTGCCAGCAGCAACTCGGGGCAGCCCCAGCATTTT. Residues: CASSNSGQPQHF.